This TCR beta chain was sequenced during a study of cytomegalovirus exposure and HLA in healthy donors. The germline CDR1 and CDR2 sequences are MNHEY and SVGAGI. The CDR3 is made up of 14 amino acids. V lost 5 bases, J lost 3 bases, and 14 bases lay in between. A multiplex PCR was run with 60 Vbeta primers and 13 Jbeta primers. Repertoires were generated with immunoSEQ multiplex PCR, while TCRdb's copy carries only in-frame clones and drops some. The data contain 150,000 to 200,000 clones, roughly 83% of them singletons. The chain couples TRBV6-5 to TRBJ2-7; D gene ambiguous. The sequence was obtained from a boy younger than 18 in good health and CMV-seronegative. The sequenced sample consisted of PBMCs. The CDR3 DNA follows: TGTGCCAGCAGTGCATCTATCCTCTACTACGAGCAGTACTTC. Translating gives CASSASILYYEQYF.